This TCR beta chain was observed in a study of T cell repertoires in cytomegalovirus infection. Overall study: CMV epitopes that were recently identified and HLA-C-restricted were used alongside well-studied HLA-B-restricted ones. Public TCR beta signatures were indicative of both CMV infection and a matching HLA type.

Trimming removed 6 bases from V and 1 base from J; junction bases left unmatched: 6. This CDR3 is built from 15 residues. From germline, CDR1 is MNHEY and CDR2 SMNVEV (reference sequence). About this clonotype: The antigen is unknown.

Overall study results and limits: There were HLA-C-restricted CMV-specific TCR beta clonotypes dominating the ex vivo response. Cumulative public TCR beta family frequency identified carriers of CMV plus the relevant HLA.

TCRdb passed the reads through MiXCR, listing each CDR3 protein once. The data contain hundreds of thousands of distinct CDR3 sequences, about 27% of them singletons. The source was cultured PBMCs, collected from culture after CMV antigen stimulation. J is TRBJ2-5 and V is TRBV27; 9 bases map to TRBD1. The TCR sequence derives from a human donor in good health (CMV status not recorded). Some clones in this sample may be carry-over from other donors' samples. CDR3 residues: CASRHWDRAQETQYF. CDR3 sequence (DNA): TGTGCCAGCAGACACTGGGACAGGGCCCAAGAGACCCAGTACTTC.